This T cell receptor (beta chain) was documented in a study of T cell repertoires in cytomegalovirus infection. About the research overall: Indications of both CMV infection and matching HLA type were provided by public TCR beta signatures.

This clonotype has only a few counts. TCRdb reprocessed the reads via MiXCR and lists one record per CDR3 protein. The repertoire holds around 550,000 distinct CDR3 sequences, with about 25% as singletons. The sequenced sample consisted of PBMCs. This receptor was obtained from a human donor in good health (CMV status not recorded). Some clones in this sample may be carry-over from other donors' samples.

The CDR3 nucleotides read TGTGCCAGCTCACCGCGACCTTCTAACAATGAGCAGTTCTTC. Translating it yields CASSPRPSNNEQFF. V and J are TRBV18 and TRBJ2-1; no reliable D call. This CDR3 has 14 residues. Germline CDR1 and CDR2: KGHSH and LQKENI. V lost 3 bases, J lost 5 bases, and 11 bases lay in between.